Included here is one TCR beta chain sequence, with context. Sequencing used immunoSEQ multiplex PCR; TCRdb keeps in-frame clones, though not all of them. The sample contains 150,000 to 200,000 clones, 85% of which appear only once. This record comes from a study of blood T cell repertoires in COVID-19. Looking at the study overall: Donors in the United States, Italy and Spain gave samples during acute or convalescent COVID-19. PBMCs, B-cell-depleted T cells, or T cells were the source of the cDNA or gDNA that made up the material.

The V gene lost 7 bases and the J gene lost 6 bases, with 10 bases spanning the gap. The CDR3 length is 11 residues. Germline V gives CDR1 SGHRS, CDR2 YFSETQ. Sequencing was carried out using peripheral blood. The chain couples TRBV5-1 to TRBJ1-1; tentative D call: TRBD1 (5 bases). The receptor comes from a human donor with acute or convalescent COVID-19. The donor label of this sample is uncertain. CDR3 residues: CASDGGAEAFF. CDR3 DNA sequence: TGCGCCAGCGATGGGGGGGCTGAAGCTTTCTTT.